The next 25 T cell receptor beta chains were all read from a single sample in a study of T cell repertoires in cytomegalovirus infection. TCRdb reprocessed the reads with MiXCR, giving one entry per CDR3 protein. The table lists some 390,000 distinct CDR3 sequences, less than 20% of them singletons. Input material: PBMCs. Receptor source: a human donor in good health (CMV status not recorded). Some clones in this sample may be carry-over from other donors' samples.

The chain has TRBV19 and TRBJ1-5, with D unresolved. The germline CDR1 and CDR2 sequences are LNHDA and SQIVND (reference sequence). Trimming took 4 bases from V and 7 from J, leaving 8 bases between them. CDR3 size: 12 residues. The CDR3 nucleotides are TGTGCCAGTAGTAGGATACAACAGCCCCAGCATTTT. This gives the protein CASSRIQQPQHF.

This clonotype occurred a few times. The chain couples TRBV5-4 to TRBJ2-4, with D tentatively TRBD2 (6 bases). This CDR3 is 14 amino acids long. Germline values: CDR1 SGHNT, CDR2 YYREEE (reference sequence). The V end was cut by 0 bases, the J end by 3 bases, with 7 bases between. The CDR3 DNA is TGTGCCAGCAGCTTGGGCGGGGACAAAAACATTCAGTACTTC. Translation gives CASSLGGDKNIQYF.

The gene calls are TRBV12-3 or TRBV12-4 and TRBJ1-6; a weak D match, TRBD1 (6 bases). The V and J ends lost 4 bases and 6 bases respectively, with 13 bases between them. The CDR3 is 15 residues long. The CDR3 reads CASSSVTGGNSPLHF. The CDR3 DNA sequence: TGTGCCAGCAGTTCCGTGACAGGTGGTAATTCACCCCTCCACTTT.

This clonotype was observed many times. The chain links TRBV27 to TRBJ2-5; either TRBD1 or TRBD2 may fit D (6 bases each). V lost 1 base, J lost 5 bases, and 17 bases lay in between. The CDR3 totals 16 residues. The germline V gene encodes CDR1 MNHEY and CDR2 SMNVEV (reference sequence). The CDR3 region has the DNA TGTGCCAGCAGTTTATTCCCCTATGGGGGGCGGGAGACCCAGTACTTC. Translating it yields CASSLFPYGGRETQYF.

The gene calls are TRBV7-8 and TRBJ2-1; 13 bases match TRBD2. This CDR3 has 15 amino acids. The V and J ends lost 5 bases and 15 bases, in that order; junction bases with no gene match: 13. Per the germline V gene, CDR1 is SGHVS and CDR2 is FQNEAQ. The CDR3 here is CASSAGTSGDLHRFF. The DNA for the CDR3 is TGTGCCAGCAGCGCCGGGACTAGCGGGGACCTCCACCGGTTCTTC. Complete variable domain (other parts from reference TRBV7-8 and TRBJ2-1): GAGVSQSPRYKVAKRGQDVALRCDPISGHVSLFWYQQALGQGPEFLTYFQNEAQLDKSGLPSDRFFAERPEGSVSTLKIQRTQQEDSAVYLCASSAGTSGDLHRFFGPGTRLTVL.

In this sample, this clonotype turned up a few times. The genes are TRBV19 and TRBJ1-3; 7 bases are a match to TRBD1. V trimming: 6 bases; J trimming: 3 bases; junction bases outside the gene matches: 11. Germline CDR1 LNHDA, CDR2 SQIVND (reference sequence). The CDR3 runs to 16 residues. DNA for the CDR3: TGTGCCAGTAGCTCCGACAGGGACTCGTTTGGAAACACCATATATTTT. Protein product: CASSSDRDSFGNTIYF.

This clonotype has just one count. The J gene is TRBJ2-3, the V gene TRBV19; D ambiguous. Germline values: CDR1 LNHDA, CDR2 SQIVND (reference sequence). There are 13 residues in the CDR3. Trimming shortened V by 7 bases and J by 1 base, and 9 bases separated the two germline ends. For the CDR3, the DNA is TGTGCCAGTACCCCGGTCGGCACAGATACGCAGTATTTT. Translated: CASTPVGTDTQYF. Drawing the rest from reference TRBV19 and TRBJ2-3, the complete variable domain is DGGITQSPKYLFRKEGQNVTLSCEQNLNHDAMYWYRQDPGQGLRLIYYSQIVNDFQKGDIAEGYSVSREKKESFPLTVTSAQKNPTAFYLCASTPVGTDTQYFGPGTRLTVL.

This clonotype turned up a few times. The CDR3 reads CASGRPDSNQPQHF. The CDR3 nucleotides read TGTGCCAGCGGTCGGCCGGATAGCAATCAGCCCCAGCATTTT. The genes are TRBV7-2 and TRBJ1-5; D uncertain. CDR1 is SGHTA and CDR2 is FQGNSA in the germline V gene. V was cut by 8 bases and J by 0 bases, with 11 bases left in between. The CDR3 runs 14 residues. The variable domain in full, with the rest retrieved from reference TRBV7-2 and TRBJ1-5, is GAGVSQSPSNKVTEKGKDVELRCDPISGHTALYWYRQSLGQGLEFLIYFQGNSAPDKSGLPSDRFSAERTGGSVSTLTIQRTQQEDSAVYLCASGRPDSNQPQHFGDGTRLSIL.

This clonotype was recorded a few times. The V and J genes are TRBV12-5 and TRBJ2-7; 11 bases agree with TRBD2. The V segment lost 7 bases and the J segment 0 bases; nucleotides outside the gene matches: 8. Germline CDR1 and CDR2: LGHNT and FRNRAP. This CDR3 is built from 16 residues. The CDR3 loop is CASVAPSGRISYEQYF. DNA of the CDR3: TGTGCTAGTGTCGCCCCTAGCGGGAGGATCTCCTACGAGCAGTACTTC.

This clonotype came up a few times. A read error may produce the germline difference seen at one junction end. The chain couples TRBV19 to TRBJ2-7; 8 bases are shared with TRBD1. This CDR3 has 16 residues. Germline values: CDR1 LNHDA, CDR2 SQIVND (reference sequence). In nucleotides, the CDR3 is TGTGTCAGTACCCCGCGGGCCGGACAGGGCGCCGACGAGCAGTACTTC. It is translated as CVSTPRAGQGADEQYF.

This chain uses TRBV12-3 or TRBV12-4 with TRBJ2-3, with 7 bases fitting TRBD2. V trimming: 7 bases; J trimming: 0 bases; junction bases outside the gene matches: 4. The CDR3 covers 14 residues. The DNA of the CDR3 is TGTGCCAGCAAAAGAGCGGGGAGCACAGATACGCAGTATTTT. It translates to CASKRAGSTDTQYF.

The rearrangement uses TRBV7-2 and TRBJ2-2, with 9 bases matching TRBD2. CDR1 and CDR2 from the germline V gene are SGHTA and FQGNSA. The CDR3 is 15 amino acids. The V and J ends lost 3 bases and 6 bases, in that order; junction bases with no gene match: 5. The CDR3, as DNA: TGTGCCAGCAGCTTTTACAGCGGGAGGTCCGGGGAGCTGTTTTTT. As protein: CASSFYSGRSGELFF.

This clonotype was counted many times. The chain recombines TRBV7-2 with TRBJ2-7; no clear D gene. Germline-derived CDR1 and CDR2 are SGHTA and FQGNSA. V gave up 4 bases and J gave up 7 bases, with 8 bases separating them. This CDR3 is 11 amino acids long. CDR3 nucleotides: TGTGCCAGCAGCTCCTATGGGGAGCAGTACTTC. The encoded protein is CASSSYGEQYF. The entire variable domain, with the rest obtained from reference TRBV7-2 and TRBJ2-7, is as follows: GAGVSQSPSNKVTEKGKDVELRCDPISGHTALYWYRQSLGQGLEFLIYFQGNSAPDKSGLPSDRFSAERTGGSVSTLTIQRTQQEDSAVYLCASSSYGEQYFGPGTRLTVT.

This clonotype was observed at least ten times. This chain joins TRBV7-2 and TRBJ1-6, with TRBD1 identical over 9 bases. The junction had 11 bases not matched to a gene; V was cut back by 5 bases and J by 6 bases. This CDR3 comprises 17 residues. In germline, CDR1 is SGHTA, CDR2 FQGNSA. In DNA form, the CDR3 reads TGTGCCAGCAGCCCAAGGGGACAGGGTGTAGGTAATTCACCCCTCCACTTT. Encoded protein: CASSPRGQGVGNSPLHF.

In this sample, this clonotype turned up a few times. For the CDR3, the DNA is TGTGCCAGCAGTTTAGAAGGGACCCTTGAGCAGTTCTTC. This encodes CASSLEGTLEQFF. The rearrangement links TRBV12-3 or TRBV12-4 to TRBJ2-1; D is tentatively TRBD1 or TRBD2 (5 bases each). V was clipped by 1 base and J by 9 bases, with 10 bases between them. The CDR3 length is 13 residues.

This clonotype has only a few counts. The rearrangement uses TRBV2 and TRBJ1-6; 7 bases match TRBD1. The CDR3 is 14 amino acids. The J segment lost 9 bases and the V segment lost 7 bases, leaving 9 bases of the junction unmatched. Germline V gene sequence: CDR1 SNHLY, CDR2 FYNNEI. This chain's CDR3 is CASNRDREISPLHF. The CDR3 DNA is TGTGCCAGCAACAGAGACAGGGAGATTTCACCCCTCCACTTT.

V and J are TRBV27 and TRBJ1-2; D uncertain. CDR1 and CDR2 (germline): MNHEY, SMNVEV (reference sequence). The CDR3 totals 13 residues. With 6 bases removed from V and 4 bases from J, the gap between germline ends came to 12 bases. This chain's CDR3 is CASSVTPFYGYTF. For the CDR3, the DNA is TGTGCCAGCAGCGTGACACCCTTCTATGGCTACACCTTC.

This clonotype has only a few counts. The rearrangement uses TRBV5-5 and TRBJ2-7; D not resolved. The CDR3 has 13 amino acids. CDR1 and CDR2 from the germline V gene are SGHKS and YYEKEE (reference sequence). V was pared by 3 bases and J by 7 bases, with 14 bases between. DNA for the CDR3: TGTGCCAGCAGCTCTCCCAACTACGAGGAGCAGTACTTC. This sequence encodes CASSSPNYEEQYF. Using reference TRBV5-5 and TRBJ2-7 for the parts outside the CDR3, the full variable domain is DAGVTQSPTHLIKTRGQQVTLRCSPISGHKSVSWYQQVLGQGPQFIFQYYEKEERGRGNFPDRFSARQFPNYSSELNVNALLLGDSALYLCASSSPNYEEQYFGPGTRLTVT.

The V call is TRBV7-2, the J call TRBJ2-1; 8 bases line up with TRBD2. The germline CDR1 and CDR2 sequences are SGHTA and FQGNSA. The CDR3 length is 15 residues. Trimming at V came to 0 bases and at J to 6 bases, leaving 4 bases not matched to a gene. The CDR3 bases are TGTGCCAGCAGCTTAGCCGGGACTAGGGGCAATGAGCAGTTCTTC. Its protein product is CASSLAGTRGNEQFF.

This clonotype was detected ten times or more. This chain joins TRBV28 and TRBJ2-5; D unclear. Trimming pared 2 bases from V and 1 base from J, leaving 5 bases between. The germline V gene has CDR1 MDHEN and CDR2 SYDVKM. CDR3 length equals 13 residues. CDR3 coding DNA: TGTGCCAGCAGTTTAGTCCCCCAAGAGACCCAGTACTTC. Amino acid sequence: CASSLVPQETQYF.

The table lists this clonotype with many counts. The rearrangement uses TRBV7-2 and TRBJ2-3; D perhaps matches TRBD1 (5 bases). There are 15 residues in the CDR3. From germline, CDR1 is SGHTA and CDR2 FQGNSA. Trimming removed 1 base from V and 0 bases from J, with 8 bases in between. DNA of the CDR3: TGTGCCAGCAGCTTAGTAGCAGGGAGCACAGATACGCAGTATTTT. Translating it yields CASSLVAGSTDTQYF.

V and J are TRBV2 and TRBJ1-1; 8 bases are a match to TRBD1. This CDR3 spans 15 amino acids. V was pared by 5 bases and J by 1 base, with 6 bases of the junction left unmatched. Germline CDR1 and CDR2: SNHLY and FYNNEI. The CDR3 DNA is TGTGCCAGCAGTTTTACAGGGGGTCGGAACACTGAAGCTTTCTTT. Residues: CASSFTGGRNTEAFF.

V is TRBV7-3 and J is TRBJ1-6; the match to TRBD1 covers 7 bases. CDR1 SGHTA and CDR2 FQGTGA come from the germline V gene. This CDR3 has 17 amino acids. V lost 1 base, J lost 1 base, and 4 bases stayed unmatched. CDR3 loop: CASSLSRQGSYNSPLHF. CDR3 nucleotide sequence: TGTGCCAGCAGCTTAAGCCGACAGGGATCCTATAATTCACCCCTCCACTTT.

The J gene is TRBJ2-2, the V gene TRBV15; D perhaps matches TRBD2 (5 bases). The CDR3 extends over 15 amino acids. From germline, CDR1 is LNHNV and CDR2 YYDKDF (reference sequence). The V gene lost 4 bases and the J gene lost 3 bases, with 12 bases spanning the gap. In nucleotides, the CDR3 is TGTGCCACCAGCACGAGTGGGAGTGACACCGGGGAGCTGTTTTTT. It encodes CATSTSGSDTGELFF.

The rearrangement links TRBV7-2 to TRBJ2-7; possibly TRBD2 for D (5 bases). The CDR3 loop spans 15 amino acids. V was clipped by 6 bases and J by 2 bases, with 17 bases between them. Germline lookup yields CDR1 SGHTA and CDR2 FQGNSA. CDR3 nucleotides: TGTGCCAGCAGGCTCACTATGGCGGGCGCCTACGAGCAGTACTTC. Translation: CASRLTMAGAYEQYF.